These T cell receptor beta chains were read from a single sample in a study of blood T cell repertoires in COVID-19. TCRdb keeps only in-frame clones here, not all; method: immunoSEQ multiplex PCR. Of 130,000 or so clones in the sample, under 90% were seen once. Specimen: PBMCs or T cells enriched from blood (not recorded which). The receptors were gathered from a man in his forties with acute COVID-19. The CDR3 runs from the conserved cysteine through the conserved F or W. The order of the fields is CDR3 DNA, CDR3 protein, V gene, D gene, clone size, J gene. A D gene is named only where the DNA matches it firmly. Clone size appears in some rows only: once, few, many, or a class for an expanded clone.

TGTGCCAGCAGTCCTATGACAGGCTATAATTCACCCCTCCACTTT,CASSPMTGYNSPLHF,TRBV27,NA,few,TRBJ1-6
TGTGCCAGCAGCTTGTCAGAGGCAGATACGCAGTATTTT,CASSLSEADTQYF,TRBV5-6,NA,NA,TRBJ2-3
TGTGCCAGTAGTACGTCGATTGGGGGGGAACAGCCCCAGCATTTT,CASSTSIGGEQPQHF,TRBV19,NA,once,TRBJ1-5
TGTGCCAGCAGCCCATGGACAGGGAAGGAGGGGTACACTGAAGCTTTCTTT,CASSPWTGKEGYTEAFF,TRBV3-1/TRBV3-2,TRBD1,NA,TRBJ1-1
TGTGCCAGCAAACTATTACTGAACACTGAAGCTTTCTTT,CASKLLLNTEAFF,TRBV27,NA,NA,TRBJ1-1
TGCGCCAGCAGCCACCCCGGGACAGCGAACACTGAAGCTTTCTTT,CASSHPGTANTEAFF,TRBV4-1,TRBD1,NA,TRBJ1-1
TGTGCCAGCAGTGAACAAATTGGCCAGGGCAATGAAAAACTGTTTTTT,CASSEQIGQGNEKLFF,TRBV6-1,NA,NA,TRBJ1-4
TGTGCCAGCAGCTTAGAAGGGGGACAGGGAAATAGCGGCAATCAGCCCCAGCATTTT,CASSLEGGQGNSGNQPQHF,TRBV7-9,TRBD1,NA,TRBJ1-5
TGTGCCAGCAGCCGGAGGCAGGGGATGAACACTGAAGCTTTCTTT,CASSRRQGMNTEAFF,TRBV7-9,NA,NA,TRBJ1-1
TGTGCCAGCACTAGGGACAGGGGGTATAATTCACCCCTCCACTTT,CASTRDRGYNSPLHF,TRBV2,TRBD1,once,TRBJ1-6
TGTGCCAGCAGCCCCGGCGGCATGAACACTGAAGCTTTCTTT,CASSPGGMNTEAFF,TRBV7-9,NA,NA,TRBJ1-1
TGTGCCAGCAGCTCTCAGGGGGCCCTCTACGAGCAGTACTTC,CASSSQGALYEQYF,TRBV7-2,TRBD1,NA,TRBJ2-7
TGTGCCAGCACCGGGACAACAGAAAAACTGTTTTTT,CASTGTTEKLFF,TRBV6-5,NA,NA,TRBJ1-4
TGTGCCAGCAGCTGGGAGGCGGGGTACGAGCAGTACTTC,CASSWEAGYEQYF,TRBV14,NA,NA,TRBJ2-7
TGTGCCAGCAGTTCAGCGGGAGTAATCCACGAGCAGTACTTC,CASSSAGVIHEQYF,TRBV27,TRBD2,once,TRBJ2-7
TGCAGCGTCCTCGACAGTTATGAAAAACTGTTTTTT,CSVLDSYEKLFF,TRBV29-1,NA,NA,TRBJ1-4
TGTGCCAGCAGCTCAGGGTACCTCACCATATATTTT,CASSSGYLTIYF,TRBV28,NA,NA,TRBJ1-3
TGTGCCAGCAGCTTAGGGCTAGCGGGAGGCAAGGGAGATACGCAGTATTTT,CASSLGLAGGKGDTQYF,TRBV7-3,TRBD2,NA,TRBJ2-3
TGTGCCATCAGGAAAGGACAAGAAGAAGCCGGGGAGCTGTTTTTT,CAIRKGQEEAGELFF,TRBV10-3,NA,NA,TRBJ2-2
TGCGCCAGCAGCCCGGGGGACAGGTCCTACGAGCAGTACTTC,CASSPGDRSYEQYF,TRBV5-1,TRBD1,NA,TRBJ2-7
TGTGCCAGCAGCTTACAGGGTCCTAACGAGCAGTACTTC,CASSLQGPNEQYF,TRBV7-9,NA,once,TRBJ2-7
TGTGCCAGCAGCCACGGACAGCCAGACACAGATACGCAGTATTTT,CASSHGQPDTDTQYF,TRBV4-2,NA,NA,TRBJ2-3
TGTGCCAGTAGTAAAGGACACTCTGGAAACACCATATATTTT,CASSKGHSGNTIYF,TRBV19,NA,NA,TRBJ1-3
TGTGCCAGCAGCCTCGGACAGGGGGGATATGGCTACACCTTC,CASSLGQGGYGYTF,TRBV3-1/TRBV3-2,TRBD1,NA,TRBJ1-2
TGTGCCAGCAGCTTGCTGGAAAAACTGTTTTTT,CASSLLEKLFF,TRBV5-5,NA,NA,TRBJ1-4
TGCAGCGTTCTAAGCGTGAACACTGAAGCTTTCTTT,CSVLSVNTEAFF,TRBV29-1,NA,NA,TRBJ1-1
TGTGCCAGCAGCTCAAACTATGGCTACACCTTC,CASSSNYGYTF,TRBV5-5,NA,few,TRBJ1-2
TGTGCCAGCAGCTTCCTAGCGGGGGGCTACAATGAGCAGTTCTTC,CASSFLAGGYNEQFF,TRBV11-2,TRBD2,NA,TRBJ2-1